This T cell receptor (beta chain) was sequenced for a study of OX40 agonist ivuxolimab in advanced cancers. The study in broad terms: Ivuxolimab was a fully human IgG2 agonistic monoclonal antibody targeting the costimulatory receptor OX40 (CD134). The paper reports the monotherapy dose-escalation portion (N of about 56 patients) of the phase I ivuxolimab trial. Intravenous ivuxolimab was administered to patients every 2 weeks at six dose levels: 0.01, 0.1, 0.3, 1.5, 3 and 10 mg/kg. A male proportion of under 85% and a mean age of approximately 55 years, ranging from roughly 23 to 85, were recorded for the dose-escalation cohort. Of the 50 to 55 patients in dose escalation, about 19 had hepatocellular carcinoma, approximately 15 had melanoma, 9 had renal cell carcinoma and 9 had head and neck cancer. The purpose of peripheral TCRbeta sequencing was to test whether ivuxolimab changed TCR sequence diversity and led to clonal T-cell expansion. Patients were allowed to have had prior anti-PD-1, anti-PD-L1 or anti-CTLA-4 therapy, and roughly two fifths of the dose-escalation patients had been treated with checkpoint inhibitors. Partial responses occurred in three dose-escalation patients, of whom one had hepatocellular carcinoma and two had cutaneous melanoma. General findings and caveats noted by the study authors: At doses of 0.1 to 3.0 mg/kg, clonal expansion of both CD4+ and CD8+ T cells in blood was seen between baseline and week 6. After ivuxolimab, expanded clones were on average more numerous among CD8+ T cells than among CD4+ T cells. Which antigens the clonally expanded peripheral T cells were specific for was not determined. In partial responders in the 0.1-3.0 mg/kg groups, normalized peripheral clonal expansion was found to be among the lowest, especially among CD8+ T cells. Low levels of normalized T-cell clonal expansion were also seen in some nonresponding patients.

Genomic DNA was extracted from sorted cells for sequencing of the TCRbeta CDR3 region. TCRbeta CDR3 regions were sequenced using the immunoSEQ Assay. The table was pulled from immuneACCESS by TCRdb, which kept in-frame rearrangements only. Such tables lose some clones; where checked, under half of the loss comes from unresolved V genes, and the rest has no known cause. The sample table lists around 29,000 clones, roughly 87% of them with a count of one. The ten largest clones capture approximately 48% of the sample. In the case of this clone: Which antigen it targets is not known. No quality values exist for individual bases; no much larger clone is one base distant.

Patients with autoimmune disease history or receiving systemic immunosuppression were excluded from the trial. In every dose cohort, peripheral blood was drawn for TCR sequencing at baseline, cycle 4 day 1, and cycle 7 day 1. The samples were taken from a phase I, first-in-human, multicenter, open-label dose-escalation trial of ivuxolimab. Adults with locally advanced or metastatic head and neck squamous cell, hepatocellular, melanoma or renal cell carcinoma were enrolled in the trial. Before TCR sequencing, CD4+ T cells and CD8+ T cells from peripheral blood were sorted into separate populations. CDR1 and CDR2 are drawn from the germline V gene: KGHSH, LQKENI. The CDR3 sequence holds 15 residues, the cysteine and phenylalanine included. Only CDR3 DNA remains: 45 bases, in frame from the first base. V is shortened by 7 bases, J by 2 bases, and the region joining them spans 16 bases.

The rearrangement joined TRBV18 to TRBJ2-3; perhaps TRBD2 is the D gene, with 7 bases matching. Material: CD4+ or CD8+ T cells sorted from blood, obtained in a trial of the OX40 agonist ivuxolimab. The TCR originated in an adult with an advanced solid tumor such as melanoma, head and neck, liver or kidney cancer. The CDR3 region: CASYHPRGATDTQYF. DNA sequence: TGTGCCAGCTACCATCCTCGGGGGGCCACAGATACGCAGTATTTT.